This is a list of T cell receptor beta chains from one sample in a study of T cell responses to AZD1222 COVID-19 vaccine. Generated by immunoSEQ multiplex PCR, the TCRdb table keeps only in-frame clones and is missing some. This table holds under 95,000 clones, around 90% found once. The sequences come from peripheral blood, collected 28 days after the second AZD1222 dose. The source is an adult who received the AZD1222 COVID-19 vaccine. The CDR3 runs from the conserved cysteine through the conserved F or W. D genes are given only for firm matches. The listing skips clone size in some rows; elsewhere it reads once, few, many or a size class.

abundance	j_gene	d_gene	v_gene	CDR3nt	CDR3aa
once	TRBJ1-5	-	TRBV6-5	TGTGCCAGCAGTCCCACCGGAGGGCGCAATCAGCCCCAGCATTTT	CASSPTGGRNQPQHF
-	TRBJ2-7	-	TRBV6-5	TGTGCCAGCTCTTTGGTCTTCCAGGGGAACGAGCAGTACTTC	CASSLVFQGNEQYF
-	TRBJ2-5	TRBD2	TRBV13	TGTGCCAGCAGCCCTAGACTGGGACTAGCGGGGGGGCCTCAAGAGACCCAGTACTTC	CASSPRLGLAGGPQETQYF
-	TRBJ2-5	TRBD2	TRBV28	TGTGCCAGCAGTAGGGTCAGCGGGGGGGCGGAGACCCAGTACTTC	CASSRVSGGAETQYF
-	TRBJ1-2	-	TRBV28	TGTGCCAGCACGCGGGGGTCCCATGGCTACACCTTC	CASTRGSHGYTF
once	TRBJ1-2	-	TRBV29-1	TGCAGCGTTGTGGTGTCTGCGGGGGGATATGGCTACACCTTC	CSVVVSAGGYGYTF
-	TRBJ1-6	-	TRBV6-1	TGTGCCAGCAATCGGGGGGGGTTGAATTCACCCCTCCACTTT	CASNRGGLNSPLHF
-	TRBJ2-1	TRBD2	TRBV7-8	TGTGCCAGCAGCTTAGGCCAACTAGCGGGCAATGAGCAGTTCTTC	CASSLGQLAGNEQFF
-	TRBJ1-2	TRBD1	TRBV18	TGTGCCAGCTCACCAGCGGGACAGGGGGCGTCGAACTATGGCTACACCTTC	CASSPAGQGASNYGYTF
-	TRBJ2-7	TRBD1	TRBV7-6	TGTGCCAGCAACTCTCCAGGACAGGGGGCCTACGAGCAGTACTTC	CASNSPGQGAYEQYF
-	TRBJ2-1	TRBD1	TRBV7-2	TGTGCCAGCAGCTGGCAGGGGGCGTACAATGAGCAGTTCTTC	CASSWQGAYNEQFF
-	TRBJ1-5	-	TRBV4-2	TGTGCCAGCAGCCGGGACGGATCCCCCGGAGGTGTTCAGCCCCAGCATTTT	CASSRDGSPGGVQPQHF
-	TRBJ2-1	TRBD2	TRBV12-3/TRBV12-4	TGTGCCAGCAGTCGACTAGCGAAGGATGAGCAGTTCTTC	CASSRLAKDEQFF
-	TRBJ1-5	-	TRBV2	TGTGCCAGCAGTGAATTGGCGGAGGATCAGCCCCAGCATTTT	CASSELAEDQPQHF
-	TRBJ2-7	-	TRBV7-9	TGTGCCAGCAGCCGAGAGGCGCAAACCTACGAGCAGTACTTC	CASSREAQTYEQYF
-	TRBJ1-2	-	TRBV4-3	TGCGCCAGCAGCTCTTGGCGGGACTATTATTCGGGAGGCTACACCTTC	CASSSWRDYYSGGYTF
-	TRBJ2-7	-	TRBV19	TGTGCCAGTAGTTCCCAGGTCAGGGACGAGCAGTACTTC	CASSSQVRDEQYF
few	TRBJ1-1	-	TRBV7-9	TGTGCCAGCAGCTTAGTGTGGACAGAAGAAGCTTTCTTT	CASSLVWTEEAFF
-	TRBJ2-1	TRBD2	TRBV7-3	TGTGCCAGCGGCTTGCTAGCGGGGGGGCTGAATGAGCAGTTCTTC	CASGLLAGGLNEQFF
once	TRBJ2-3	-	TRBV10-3	TGTGCCATCAATCCGGGACTGAACACAGATACGCAGTATTTT	CAINPGLNTDTQYF
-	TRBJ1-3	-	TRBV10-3	TGTGCCATCAGCGAACCCGTGACAGGCGCTGGAAACACCATATATTTT	CAISEPVTGAGNTIYF
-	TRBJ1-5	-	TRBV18	TGTGCCAGCTCACCGTCGGCGGGGGCGAGCAATCAGCCCCAGCATTTT	CASSPSAGASNQPQHF
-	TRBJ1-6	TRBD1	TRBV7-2	TGTGCCAGCAGCACCACAGGGGATGAATCACCCCTCCACTTT	CASSTTGDESPLHF
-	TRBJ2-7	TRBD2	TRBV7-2	TGTGCCAGCAGCGGGCGACTAGCGGGGGACGCCTTATTCGAGCAGTACTTC	CASSGRLAGDALFEQYF
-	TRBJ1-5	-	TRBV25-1	TGTGCCAGCAGTGAGGCCGGGAGGAGCAATCAGCCCCAGCATTTT	CASSEAGRSNQPQHF
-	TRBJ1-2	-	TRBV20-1	TGCAGTGCTAGTGGGGCGCAGGGGCAGGGCTACACCTTC	CSASGAQGQGYTF
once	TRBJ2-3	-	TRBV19	TGTGCCAGTAGTATATTTACGGATCACACAGATACGCAGTATTTT	CASSIFTDHTDTQYF
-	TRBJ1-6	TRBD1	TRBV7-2	TGTGCCAGCAGCTCAAACTCAGGGGGCGCGGATTCACCCCTCCACTTT	CASSSNSGGADSPLHF
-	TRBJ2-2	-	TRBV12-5	TGTGCTAGCGGCCTAGGGAGAACCGGGGAGCTGTTTTTT	CASGLGRTGELFF
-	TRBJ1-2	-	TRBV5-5	TGTGCCAGCAGCCCAGGCGGGGGAGGGTCCCATGGCTACACCTTC	CASSPGGGGSHGYTF
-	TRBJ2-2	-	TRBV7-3	TGTGCCAGCAGCACTAGGGGAAGTGGGACCGGGGAGCTGTTTTTT	CASSTRGSGTGELFF
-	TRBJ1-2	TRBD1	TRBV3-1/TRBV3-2	TGTGCCAGCAGCCAACGGACAGGGGTGGGGAGCTATGGCTACACCTTC	CASSQRTGVGSYGYTF
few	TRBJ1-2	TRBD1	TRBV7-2	TGTGCCAGCAGCTCAAGGACAGGAGAAACTTACGGCTACACCTTC	CASSSRTGETYGYTF
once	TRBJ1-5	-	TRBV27	TGTGCCAGCAGTTCCGGACAGTATAGCAATCAGCCCCAGCATTTT	CASSSGQYSNQPQHF
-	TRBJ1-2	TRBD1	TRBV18	TGTGCCAGCTCACCCCGGACAGGGGACTCCGAGGGCTACACCTTC	CASSPRTGDSEGYTF
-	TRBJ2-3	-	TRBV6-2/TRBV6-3	TGTGCCAGCAGTCCCACTAGATCGGGCACAGATACGCAGTATTTT	CASSPTRSGTDTQYF
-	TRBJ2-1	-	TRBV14	TGTGCCAGCAGCCAAGGAGGGGGGAGTGAGCAGTTCTTC	CASSQGGGSEQFF
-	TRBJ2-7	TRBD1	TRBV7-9	TGTGCCAGCTCGAGGTTACAGGGGACCTACGAGCAGTACTTC	CASSRLQGTYEQYF
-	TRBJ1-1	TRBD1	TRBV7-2	TGTGCCAGCAGCTTCAGGGGGATGTTGGCAGGGGGAATGAGTGAAGCTTTCTTT	CASSFRGMLAGGMSEAFF
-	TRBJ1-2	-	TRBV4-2	TGTGCCAGCAGCGATAGACTGACGGATAACTATGGCTACACCTTC	CASSDRLTDNYGYTF
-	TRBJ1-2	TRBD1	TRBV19	TGTGCCAGTAAGAGGGGGACAGGGAGTGATAACTATGGCTACACCTTC	CASKRGTGSDNYGYTF
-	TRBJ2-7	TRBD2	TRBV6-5	TGTGCCAGCTCCTTAGCGGGGGGTCTGCCCTACGAGCAGTACTTC	CASSLAGGLPYEQYF
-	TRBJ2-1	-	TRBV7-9	TGTGCCAGCAGCCGGACTGTGGGGAGGAATGAGCAGTTCTTC	CASSRTVGRNEQFF
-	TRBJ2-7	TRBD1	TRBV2	TGTGCCAGCACTGACAGGGGGCAACGTCAGTACTTC	CASTDRGQRQYF
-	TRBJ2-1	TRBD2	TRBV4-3	TGCGCCAGCAGCCAAGAAGCGGGGGGGCGTATTTACGGGAAAGCCTCTGTCGATGAGCAGTTCTTC	CASSQEAGGRIYGKASVDEQFF
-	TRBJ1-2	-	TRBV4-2	TGTGCCAGCAGGATGGAGGGAATGGGCGGCTACACCTTC	CASRMEGMGGYTF
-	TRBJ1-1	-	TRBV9	TGTGCCAGCAGCGTAGATGTCGGTCAAACTGAAGCTTTCTTT	CASSVDVGQTEAFF
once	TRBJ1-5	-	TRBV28	TGTGCCAGCAGGAGCGGAGGGGGAGGACAGCCCCAGCATTTT	CASRSGGGGQPQHF
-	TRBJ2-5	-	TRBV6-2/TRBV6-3	TGTGCCAGCAGTTACTTGGGCCAATACGAGACCCAGTACTTC	CASSYLGQYETQYF
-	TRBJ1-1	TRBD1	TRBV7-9	TGTGCCAGCAGCTTAACAGGGGAGGCTGAAGCTTTCTTT	CASSLTGEAEAFF
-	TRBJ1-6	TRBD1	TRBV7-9	TGTGCCAGCACCGGGACAGTGAATTCACCCCTCCACTTT	CASTGTVNSPLHF
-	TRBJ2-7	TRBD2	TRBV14	TGTGCCAGCAGCCAAGCTCTTGGGGCGGGACTAGGGCAGTACTTC	CASSQALGAGLGQYF
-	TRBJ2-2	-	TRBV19	TGTGCCAGTAGTATAGTCGTGATTCGCGACACAACCTACACCGGGGAGCTGTTTTTT	CASSIVVIRDTTYTGELFF
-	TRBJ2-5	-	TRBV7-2	TGTGCCAGCAGCTTAGCCCTCGAGGCCCAGTACTTC	CASSLALEAQYF